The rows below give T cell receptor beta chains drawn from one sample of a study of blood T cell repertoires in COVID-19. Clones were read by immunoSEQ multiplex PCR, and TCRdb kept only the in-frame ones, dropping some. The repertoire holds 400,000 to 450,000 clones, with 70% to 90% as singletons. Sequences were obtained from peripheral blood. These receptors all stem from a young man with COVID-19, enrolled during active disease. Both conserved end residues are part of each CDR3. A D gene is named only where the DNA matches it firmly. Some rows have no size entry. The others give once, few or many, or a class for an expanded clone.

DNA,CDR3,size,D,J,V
TGTGCCAGCAGTTGGGCCCACACCTACGAGCAGTACTTC,CASSWAHTYEQYF,-,-,TRBJ2-7,TRBV6-5
TGTGCCAGCAGTCACCGAACGGACAGGGGGCTGGGCAATCAGCCCCAGCATTTT,CASSHRTDRGLGNQPQHF,-,TRBD1,TRBJ1-5,TRBV6-6
TGCGCCAGCAGCCAAGGAGGGCTAGCGGCAGATACGCAGTATTTT,CASSQGGLAADTQYF,once,TRBD2,TRBJ2-3,TRBV4-1
TGCGCCAGCAGCCCGGGACAGGGGGCGAACTACGAGCAGTACTTC,CASSPGQGANYEQYF,-,TRBD1,TRBJ2-7,TRBV4-1
TGTGCCAGCAGCTTGAAGGACAAGAACACCATATATTTT,CASSLKDKNTIYF,-,-,TRBJ1-3,TRBV5-4
TGCGCCAGCAGCTTGGAGGGACAGGCTTCGAACACCATATATTTT,CASSLEGQASNTIYF,-,TRBD1,TRBJ1-3,TRBV5-1
TGTGCCAGCAGCTTAGGGACAGGGGAATACGAGCAGTACTTC,CASSLGTGEYEQYF,-,TRBD1,TRBJ2-7,TRBV7-9
TGCGCCAGCAGCCCGGGGACCGGGGAGCTGTTTTTT,CASSPGTGELFF,-,-,TRBJ2-2,TRBV4-1
TGTGCCAGCAGCGCTAGGAGGAATCAGCCCCAGCATTTT,CASSARRNQPQHF,-,-,TRBJ1-5,TRBV12-3/TRBV12-4
TGTGCCAGCAGCCGAACAGGGGGAAGGGAGCTGTTTTTT,CASSRTGGRELFF,-,TRBD1,TRBJ2-2,TRBV5-4
TGCGCCAGCAGCTTGGGGGGGCCAGCAGATACGCAGTATTTT,CASSLGGPADTQYF,-,-,TRBJ2-3,TRBV5-1